Following are 20 T cell receptor beta chains from one sample sequenced in a study of blood T cell repertoires in COVID-19 (TCRdb year 2020). Receptor libraries were prepared by the immunoSEQ multiplex PCR assay. TCRdb stores this immuneACCESS table with in-frame sequences only. Part of the clones is absent; in the studies checked, under half of the shortfall reflects unresolved V genes, and no reason is known for the rest. Counted in this sample were some 75,000 clones; 65% to 80% of them appeared once. Of the sample, 20% falls within the top ten clones. Input material: peripheral blood. These receptors were taken from a woman aged 80 or over with active or convalescent COVID-19.

A remark on this clone: Different DNA sequences within this sample yield the same CDR3. The gene calls are TRBV6-5 and TRBJ2-5, with 7 bases aligning to TRBD2. The CDR3 extends over 13 amino acids. Germline loops: CDR1 MNHEY, CDR2 SVGAGI. The V and J ends lost 4 bases and 3 bases, in that order; junction bases with no gene match: 2. CDR3 nucleotides: TGTGCCAGCAGTTGGGGGGGGGAAGAGACCCAGTACTTC. This codes for CASSWGGEETQYF.

The V and J genes are TRBV4-3 and TRBJ2-3, with TRBD1 as a possible D gene (6 bases). With 0 bases removed from V and 4 bases from J, the gap between germline ends came to 14 bases. There are 16 residues in the CDR3. Per the germline V gene, CDR1 is LGHNA and CDR2 is YSLEER. In DNA, the CDR3 is TGCGCCAGCAGCCAAGATGCGGCAGGGGCAGCAGATACGCAGTATTTT. This encodes CASSQDAAGAADTQYF.

Only a few counts were recorded for this clone. This chain connects TRBV5-1 to TRBJ2-5, with a weak D call TRBD1 (6 bases). The CDR3 loop spans 15 amino acids. The ends were cut back, 4 bases at V and 3 bases at J, with 16 bases in the middle. Germline V gives CDR1 SGHRS, CDR2 YFSETQ. This CDR3 reads CASSTWTATEETQYF. DNA of the CDR3: TGCGCCAGCAGCACATGGACAGCGACGGAAGAGACCCAGTACTTC.

The chain is built from TRBV11-3 and TRBJ2-2, with 9 positions matching TRBD1. The CDR3 is made up of 15 amino acids. V was pared by 5 bases and J by 6 bases, with 7 bases of the junction left unmatched. Germline V gene sequence: CDR1 SGHNT, CDR2 YENEEA. CDR3 coding DNA: TGTGCCAGCAGCCGCGGACAGGGGACGGCCGGGGAGCTGTTTTTT. This encodes CASSRGQGTAGELFF.

This chain uses TRBV7-2 with TRBJ2-7; 7 bases are shared with TRBD2. After removal of 1 base from V and 0 bases from J, the junction contained 3 bases not matched to a gene. There are 15 residues in the CDR3. CDR1 is SGHTA and CDR2 is FQGNSA in the germline V gene. CDR3 residues: CASSLDGTNSYEQYF. The CDR3 DNA sequence: TGTGCCAGCAGCTTAGATGGGACTAACTCCTACGAGCAGTACTTC.

V gene TRBV19 combines with J gene TRBJ1-5; D remains unclear. The germline V gene has CDR1 LNHDA and CDR2 SQIVND (reference sequence). The CDR3 consists of 15 residues. Trimming took off 5 bases at V and 0 bases at J, with 11 bases between the two ends. The CDR3 coding sequence is TGTGCCAGTAGTCCGACAAGTAATAGCAATCAGCCCCAGCATTTT. As protein: CASSPTSNSNQPQHF.

This rearrangement joins TRBV6-1 to TRBJ1-5, with D unclear. The CDR3 has 14 residues. The germline V gene has CDR1 MNHNS and CDR2 SASEGT. Trimming cost V 0 bases and J 4 bases, with 7 bases left between them. The CDR3: CASSEAGANQPQHF. The CDR3 DNA reads TGTGCCAGCAGTGAAGCTGGAGCAAATCAGCCCCAGCATTTT.

The V gene is TRBV11-2, the J gene TRBJ1-1, with TRBD1 matching over 11 bases. The J segment lost 3 bases and the V segment lost 5 bases, leaving 5 bases of the junction unmatched. The length of the CDR3 is 15 residues. Germline V gene data show CDR1 as SGHAT and CDR2 as FQNNGV. The CDR3 is CASSPWTGGDTEAFF. The CDR3 DNA sequence: TGTGCCAGCAGCCCCTGGACAGGGGGCGACACTGAAGCTTTCTTT. Full variable domain (outside the CDR3, taken from reference TRBV11-2 and TRBJ1-1): EAGVAQSPRYKIIEKRQSVAFWCNPISGHATLYWYQQILGQGPKLLIQFQNNGVVDDSQLPKDRFSAERLKGVDSTLKIQPAKLEDSAVYLCASSPWTGGDTEAFFGQGTRLTVV.

V usage is TRBV6-1 and J usage is TRBJ1-1; 8 bases are a match to TRBD1. CDR1 MNHNS and CDR2 SASEGT come from the germline V gene. The CDR3 is 15 residues long. Germline trimming cut 2 bases from V and 5 bases from J; bases unmatched to any gene: 7. The CDR3 DNA reads TGTGCCAGCAGTGAAAGGGCAGGGGGCAAAACTGAAGCTTTCTTT. It translates to CASSERAGGKTEAFF.

The rearrangement joins TRBV5-1 to TRBJ2-3, with 14 nucleotides matching TRBD2. The ends lost 4 bases at V and 5 bases at J; junction bases unmatched: 6. The CDR3 is 16 residues long. CDR1 and CDR2 from the germline V gene are SGHRS and YFSETQ. CDR3 in DNA: TGCGCCAGCAGCGTGACTAGCGGGGGGGCCGGAGATACGCAGTATTTT. This codes for CASSVTSGGAGDTQYF. Full variable domain (remainder filled in from reference TRBV5-1 and TRBJ2-3): KAGVTQTPRYLIKTRGQQVTLSCSPISGHRSVSWYQQTPGQGLQFLFEYFSETQRNKGNFPGRFSGRQFSNSRSEMNVSTLELGDSALYLCASSVTSGGAGDTQYFGPGTRLTVL.

The chain combines TRBV5-6 with TRBJ1-5; D gene unclear. Per germline, CDR1 SGHDT and CDR2 YYEEEE. There are 15 residues in the CDR3. V was clipped by 3 bases and J by 3 bases, with 13 bases between them. The CDR3 loop reads CASSSLFAINQPQHF. CDR3 bases: TGTGCCAGCAGCTCGCTGTTTGCGATCAATCAGCCCCAGCATTTT. The entire variable domain, with the rest obtained from reference TRBV5-6 and TRBJ1-5, is as follows: DAGVTQSPTHLIKTRGQQVTLRCSPKSGHDTVSWYQQALGQGPQFIFQYYEEEERQRGNFPDRFSGHQFPNYSSELNVNALLLGDSALYLCASSSLFAINQPQHFGDGTRLSIL.

V usage is TRBV6-1 and J usage is TRBJ2-7, with 11 bases that match TRBD2. The V segment lost 2 bases and the J segment 4 bases; nucleotides outside the gene matches: 4. There are 15 residues in the CDR3. Germline CDR1 is MNHNS and CDR2 is SASEGT. The chain's CDR3 is CASSERLAGSYEQYF. The DNA of the CDR3 is TGTGCCAGCAGTGAAAGACTAGCGGGGTCATACGAGCAGTACTTC.

This clone was detected a few times. The gene calls are TRBV5-1 and TRBJ2-7; tentatively, D is TRBD1 (5 bases). Trimming pared 5 bases from V and 0 bases from J, leaving 12 bases between. The V gene's germline CDR1 is SGHRS and CDR2 YFSETQ. This CDR3 has 14 residues. Here the CDR3 reads CASRVTDVSYEQYF. As DNA, the CDR3 is TGCGCCAGCAGGGTGACAGACGTCTCCTACGAGCAGTACTTC.

This clone appeared many times. The V and J genes are TRBV7-2 and TRBJ1-5; D unresolved. Between the trimmed V and J ends, which lost 5 bases and 0 bases, there was a span of 11 bases. The CDR3 is 15 residues long. Germline V lookup: CDR1 SGHTA, CDR2 FQGNSA. The CDR3: CASSGRADSNQPQHF. The CDR3 bases are TGTGCCAGCAGCGGGAGGGCGGATAGCAATCAGCCCCAGCATTTT. Using reference TRBV7-2 and TRBJ1-5 for the parts outside the CDR3, the full variable domain is GAGVSQSPSNKVTEKGKDVELRCDPISGHTALYWYRQSLGQGLEFLIYFQGNSAPDKSGLPSDRFSAERTGGSVSTLTIQRTQQEDSAVYLCASSGRADSNQPQHFGDGTRLSIL.

V gene TRBV7-2 combines with J gene TRBJ2-1; 9 bases are shared with TRBD1. The CDR3 contains 15 residues. J was trimmed by 4 bases and V by 3 bases; bases with no gene match: 4. The germline gives CDR1 SGHTA, CDR2 FQGNSA. In DNA, the CDR3 is TGTGCCAGCAGCTTCGGACAGGGGCCGTACAATGAGCAGTTCTTC. It specifies CASSFGQGPYNEQFF.

This chain links TRBV6-2 or TRBV6-3 with TRBJ1-2; weak D call: TRBD1 (6 bases). Germline V CDR1 and CDR2: MNHEY, SVGEGT. V was pared by 5 bases and J by 6 bases, with 13 bases between. The length of the CDR3 is 13 residues. The CDR3 here is CASSQGQTDGYTF. The CDR3 nucleotides read TGTGCCAGCAGTCAAGGACAGACTGATGGCTACACCTTC.

This clone was seen just once. The rearrangement joins TRBV12-3 or TRBV12-4 to TRBJ1-1; D possibly corresponds to TRBD1 (5 bases). Between the trimmed V and J ends, which lost 2 bases and 4 bases, there was a span of 8 bases. The CDR3 contains 13 residues. Here the CDR3 reads CASSLIRGTEAFF. The CDR3 coding sequence is TGTGCCAGCAGTTTAATTAGGGGCACTGAAGCTTTCTTT.

The chain carries TRBV13 and TRBJ1-2; maybe TRBD1 (5 bases). Trimming stripped 2 bases from V and 2 bases from J, with 12 bases between. The CDR3 is made up of 15 amino acids. From germline, CDR1 is PRHDT and CDR2 FYEKMQ (reference sequence). The CDR3 protein is CASSLSDIENYGYTF. The CDR3 DNA sequence: TGTGCCAGCAGCTTATCGGACATCGAGAACTATGGCTACACCTTC. The variable domain in full, completed from reference TRBV13 and TRBJ1-2, reads AAGVIQSPRHLIKEKRETATLKCYPIPRHDTVYWYQQGPGQDPQFLISFYEKMQSDKGSIPDRFSAQQFSDYHSELNMSSLELGDSALYFCASSLSDIENYGYTFGSGTRLTVV.

This clone was seen a few times. This chain joins TRBV7-8 and TRBJ1-3, with D hard to call. The CDR3 has 11 amino acids. Germline CDR1 reads SGHVS; CDR2 reads FQNEAQ. Deletions cut 3 bases from V and 7 bases from J, with 4 bases between. In nucleotides, the CDR3 is TGTGCCAGCAGCTTCGGGAACACCATATATTTT. Its protein product is CASSFGNTIYF.

This clone came up many times. The rearrangement uses TRBV4-3 and TRBJ1-2; no clear D gene. Germline V gives CDR1 LGHNA, CDR2 YSLEER. V shed 3 bases and J shed 0 bases, with 11 bases lying between them. The CDR3 has 15 residues. In DNA form, the CDR3 reads TGCGCCAGCAGCCAGTTTATCAGGTCTAACTATGGCTACACCTTC. Its protein product is CASSQFIRSNYGYTF.